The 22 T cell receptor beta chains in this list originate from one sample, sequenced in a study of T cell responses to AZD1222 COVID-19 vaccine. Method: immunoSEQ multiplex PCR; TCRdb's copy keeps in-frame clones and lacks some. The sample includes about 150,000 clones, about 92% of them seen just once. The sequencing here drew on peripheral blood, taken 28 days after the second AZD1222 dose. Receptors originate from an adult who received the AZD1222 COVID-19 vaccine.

The CDR3 loop is CASSYPGYEQYF. The CDR3 DNA follows: TGTGCCAGCAGTTACCCAGGGTACGAGCAGTACTTC. The chain uses TRBV6-2 or TRBV6-3 and TRBJ2-7; perhaps TRBD1 as D (5 bases). This CDR3 has 12 amino acids. Trimming pared 2 bases from V and 4 bases from J, leaving 6 bases between. Germline V gene lookup returns CDR1 MNHEY and CDR2 SVGEGT.

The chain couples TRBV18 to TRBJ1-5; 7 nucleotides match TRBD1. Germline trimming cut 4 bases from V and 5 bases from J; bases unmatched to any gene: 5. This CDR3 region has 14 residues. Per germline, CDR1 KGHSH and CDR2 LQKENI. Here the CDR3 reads CASSQGALDQPQHF. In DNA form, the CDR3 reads TGTGCCAGCTCACAGGGGGCGTTAGATCAGCCCCAGCATTTT.

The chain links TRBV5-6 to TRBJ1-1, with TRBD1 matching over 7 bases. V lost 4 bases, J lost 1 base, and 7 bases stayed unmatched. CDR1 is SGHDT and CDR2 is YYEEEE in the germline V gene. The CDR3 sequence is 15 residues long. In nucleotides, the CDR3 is TGTGCCAGCAGCAGGCGGACAGGAGGGAACACTGAAGCTTTCTTT. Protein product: CASSRRTGGNTEAFF. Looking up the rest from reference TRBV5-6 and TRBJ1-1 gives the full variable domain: DAGVTQSPTHLIKTRGQQVTLRCSPKSGHDTVSWYQQALGQGPQFIFQYYEEEERQRGNFPDRFSGHQFPNYSSELNVNALLLGDSALYLCASSRRTGGNTEAFFGQGTRLTVV.

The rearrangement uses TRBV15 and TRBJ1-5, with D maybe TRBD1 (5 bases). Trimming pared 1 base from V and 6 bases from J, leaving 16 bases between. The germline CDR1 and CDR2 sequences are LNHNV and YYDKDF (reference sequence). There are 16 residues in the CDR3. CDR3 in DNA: TGTGCCACCAGCAGAGCACTTCGGCAGGGAGGTCAGCCCCAGCATTTT. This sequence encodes CATSRALRQGGQPQHF.

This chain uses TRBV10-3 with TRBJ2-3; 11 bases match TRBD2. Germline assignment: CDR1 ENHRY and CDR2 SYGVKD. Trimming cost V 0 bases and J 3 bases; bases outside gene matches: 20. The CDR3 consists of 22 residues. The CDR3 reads CAISESKYLSGRAVMETDTQYF. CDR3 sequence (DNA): TGTGCCATCAGTGAGTCGAAGTATCTTAGCGGGAGGGCCGTAATGGAGACAGATACGCAGTATTTT.

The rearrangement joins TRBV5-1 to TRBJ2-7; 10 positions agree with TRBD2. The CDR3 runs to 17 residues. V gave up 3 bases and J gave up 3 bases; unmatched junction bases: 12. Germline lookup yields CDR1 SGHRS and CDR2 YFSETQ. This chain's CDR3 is CASSSTWTSGPIYEQYF. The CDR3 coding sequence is TGCGCCAGCAGCTCTACTTGGACTAGCGGACCAATCTACGAGCAGTACTTC. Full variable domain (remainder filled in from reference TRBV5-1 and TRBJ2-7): KAGVTQTPRYLIKTRGQQVTLSCSPISGHRSVSWYQQTPGQGLQFLFEYFSETQRNKGNFPGRFSGRQFSNSRSEMNVSTLELGDSALYLCASSSTWTSGPIYEQYFGPGTRLTVT.

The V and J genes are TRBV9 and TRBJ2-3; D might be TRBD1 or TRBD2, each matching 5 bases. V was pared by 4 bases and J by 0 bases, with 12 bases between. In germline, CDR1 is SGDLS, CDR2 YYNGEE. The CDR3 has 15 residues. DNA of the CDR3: TGTGCCAGCAGCCTAGAAGGGGACAGCACAGATACGCAGTATTTT. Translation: CASSLEGDSTDTQYF.

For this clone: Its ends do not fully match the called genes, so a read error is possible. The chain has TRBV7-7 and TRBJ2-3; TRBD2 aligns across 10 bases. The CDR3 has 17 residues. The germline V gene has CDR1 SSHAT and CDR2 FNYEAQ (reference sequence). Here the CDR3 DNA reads TGTGCTAGCAGCTTAGTCTATAGCGGGAGGACGAGAGATACGCAGTATTTT. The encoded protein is CASSLVYSGRTRDTQYF.

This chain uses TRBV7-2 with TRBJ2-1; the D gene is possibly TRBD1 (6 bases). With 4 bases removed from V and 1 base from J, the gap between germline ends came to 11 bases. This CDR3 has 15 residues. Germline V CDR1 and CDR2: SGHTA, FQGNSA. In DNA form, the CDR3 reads TGTGCCAGCAGCTATACAGGGTTTTCCTACAATGAGCAGTTCTTC. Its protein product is CASSYTGFSYNEQFF.

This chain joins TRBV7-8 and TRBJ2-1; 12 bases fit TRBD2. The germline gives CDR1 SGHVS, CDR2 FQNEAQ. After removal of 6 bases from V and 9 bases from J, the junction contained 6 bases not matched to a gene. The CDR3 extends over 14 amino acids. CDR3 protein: CASRYLAGGGEQFF. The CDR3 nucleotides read TGTGCCAGCAGGTATCTAGCGGGAGGGGGTGAGCAGTTCTTC.

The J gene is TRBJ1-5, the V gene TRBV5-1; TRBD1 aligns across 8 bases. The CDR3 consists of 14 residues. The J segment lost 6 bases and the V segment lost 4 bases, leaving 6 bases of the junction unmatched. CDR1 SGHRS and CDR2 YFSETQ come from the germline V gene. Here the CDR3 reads CASSPVQGAQPQHF. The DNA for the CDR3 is TGCGCCAGCAGCCCCGTTCAGGGGGCTCAGCCCCAGCATTTT.

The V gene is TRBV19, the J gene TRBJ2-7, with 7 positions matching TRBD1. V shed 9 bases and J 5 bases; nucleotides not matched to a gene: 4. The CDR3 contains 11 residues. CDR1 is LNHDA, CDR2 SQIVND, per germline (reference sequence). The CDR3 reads CASRGGHEQYF. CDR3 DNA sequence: TGTGCCAGCAGAGGGGGCCACGAGCAGTACTTC.

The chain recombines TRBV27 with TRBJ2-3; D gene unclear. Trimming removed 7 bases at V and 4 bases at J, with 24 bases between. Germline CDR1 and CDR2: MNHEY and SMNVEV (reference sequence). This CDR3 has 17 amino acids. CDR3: CASTLLSDGLRADTQYF. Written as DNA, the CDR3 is TGTGCCAGCACCCTCCTATCAGATGGTCTGCGTGCAGATACGCAGTATTTT.

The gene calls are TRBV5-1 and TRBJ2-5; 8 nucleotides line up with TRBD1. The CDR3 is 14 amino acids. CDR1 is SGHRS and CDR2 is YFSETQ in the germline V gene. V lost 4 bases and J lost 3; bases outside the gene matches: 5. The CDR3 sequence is CASSPGQGEETQYF. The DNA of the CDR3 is TGCGCCAGCAGCCCCGGACAGGGAGAAGAGACCCAGTACTTC. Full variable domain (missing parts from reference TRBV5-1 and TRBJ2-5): KAGVTQTPRYLIKTRGQQVTLSCSPISGHRSVSWYQQTPGQGLQFLFEYFSETQRNKGNFPGRFSGRQFSNSRSEMNVSTLELGDSALYLCASSPGQGEETQYFGPGTRLLVL.

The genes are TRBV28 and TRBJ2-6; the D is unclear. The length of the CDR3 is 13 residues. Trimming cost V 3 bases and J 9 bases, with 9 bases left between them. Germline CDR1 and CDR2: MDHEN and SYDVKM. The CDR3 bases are TGTGCCAGCAGTTTGTCTTCCCTCAACGTCCTGACTTTC. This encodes CASSLSSLNVLTF.

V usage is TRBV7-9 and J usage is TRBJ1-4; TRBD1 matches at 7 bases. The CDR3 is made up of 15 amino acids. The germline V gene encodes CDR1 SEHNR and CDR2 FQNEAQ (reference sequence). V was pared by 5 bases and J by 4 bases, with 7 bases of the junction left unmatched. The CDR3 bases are TGTGCCAGCAGCCTAAACAGGGGAAGTAATGAAAAACTGTTTTTT. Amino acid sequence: CASSLNRGSNEKLFF.

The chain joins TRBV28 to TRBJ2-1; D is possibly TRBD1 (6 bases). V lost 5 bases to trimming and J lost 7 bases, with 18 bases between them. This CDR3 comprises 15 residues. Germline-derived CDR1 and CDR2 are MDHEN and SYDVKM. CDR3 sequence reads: CASSGLRKGENEQFF. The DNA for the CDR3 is TGTGCCAGCAGTGGATTGAGGAAGGGGGAAAATGAGCAGTTCTTC.

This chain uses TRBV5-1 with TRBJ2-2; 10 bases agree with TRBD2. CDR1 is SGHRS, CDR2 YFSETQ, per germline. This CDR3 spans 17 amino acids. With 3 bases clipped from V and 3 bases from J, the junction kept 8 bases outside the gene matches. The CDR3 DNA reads TGCGCCAGCAGCTCTTCACCTAGCGGGAGCGACACCGGGGAGCTGTTTTTT. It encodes CASSSSPSGSDTGELFF.

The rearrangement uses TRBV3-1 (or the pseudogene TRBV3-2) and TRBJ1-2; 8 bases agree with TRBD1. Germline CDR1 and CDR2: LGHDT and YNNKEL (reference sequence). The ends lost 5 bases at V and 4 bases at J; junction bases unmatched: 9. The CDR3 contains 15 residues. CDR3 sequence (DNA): TGTGCCAGCAGCTTATCCTCCGGGACAGGCTATGGCTACACCTTC. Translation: CASSLSSGTGYGYTF.

This CDR3 reads CASSSTSDSTYEQYF. As DNA, the CDR3 is TGTGCCAGCAGCTCCACCTCCGACAGTACCTACGAGCAGTACTTC. This chain links TRBV7-9 with TRBJ2-7, with TRBD1 as a possible D gene (5 bases). This CDR3 has 15 residues. V lost 4 bases, J lost 2 bases, and 15 bases lay in between. Germline values: CDR1 SEHNR, CDR2 FQNEAQ (reference sequence). The whole variable domain, remainder taken from reference TRBV7-9 and TRBJ2-7, is DTGVSQNPRHKITKRGQNVTFRCDPISEHNRLYWYRQTLGQGPEFLTYFQNEAQLEKSRLLSDRFSAERPKGSFSTLEIQRTEQGDSAMYLCASSSTSDSTYEQYFGPGTRLTVT.

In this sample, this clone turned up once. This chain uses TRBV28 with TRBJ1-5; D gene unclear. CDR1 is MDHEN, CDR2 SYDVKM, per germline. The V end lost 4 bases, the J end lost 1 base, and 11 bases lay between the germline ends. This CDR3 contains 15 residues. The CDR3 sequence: CASSSPQPSNQPQHF. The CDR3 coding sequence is TGTGCCAGCAGTTCCCCGCAACCGAGCAATCAGCCCCAGCATTTT.

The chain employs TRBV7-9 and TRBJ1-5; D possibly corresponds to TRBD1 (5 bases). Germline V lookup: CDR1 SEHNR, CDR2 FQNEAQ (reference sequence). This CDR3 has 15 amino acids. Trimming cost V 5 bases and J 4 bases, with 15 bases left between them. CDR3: CASSPRGDQNQPQHF. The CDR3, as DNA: TGTGCCAGCAGCCCACGGGGGGACCAGAATCAGCCCCAGCATTTT.